This passage covers 3 T cell receptor beta chains from one sample sequenced in a study of a mutant IDH1 vaccine in newly diagnosed glioma. This table comes from immunoSEQ multiplex PCR, and its TCRdb copy is limited to in-frame clones, with some not included. The sample has tens of thousands of clones, less than 75% seen once. Stated time point: week 47, end of study. Each dose of the vaccine consisted of 300 ug of mutant IDH1 20-mer peptide, with topical imiquimod. For these TCRs, the target antigens are not known. This material consisted of peripheral blood mononuclear cells (PBMCs), taken from a glioma patient whose treatment included an IDH1 peptide vaccine. These receptors all stem from a man aged 40-49 years with glioma. Some clones in this sample may be carry-over from other donors' samples.

The chain recombines TRBV7-9 with TRBJ1-1; 7 bases match TRBD1. Germline trimming cut 5 bases from V and 0 bases from J; bases unmatched to any gene: 6. CDR3 size: 15 residues. The germline V gene has CDR1 SEHNR and CDR2 FQNEAQ (reference sequence). The CDR3 loop reads CASSPYRGLNTEAFF. Here the CDR3 DNA reads TGTGCCAGCAGCCCATACAGGGGTTTGAACACTGAAGCTTTCTTT.

This clone came up a few times. The gene calls are TRBV7-2 and TRBJ1-4; no firm D call. The V end lost 6 bases, the J end lost 0 bases, and 11 bases lay between the germline ends. The CDR3 sequence is 15 residues long. CDR1 and CDR2 (germline): SGHTA, FQGNSA. CDR3 sequence: CASRIGPATNEKLFF. DNA of the CDR3: TGTGCCAGCAGAATTGGGCCCGCAACTAATGAAAAACTGTTTTTT.

V and J are TRBV4-1 and TRBJ1-1; D is possibly TRBD1 (6 bases). The V and J ends lost 1 base and 0 bases respectively, with 6 bases between them. This CDR3 is built from 14 residues. CDR1 and CDR2 (germline): MGHRA, YSYEKL. For the CDR3, the DNA is TGCGCCAGCAGCCAAGGGACAGTGAACACTGAAGCTTTCTTT. Residues: CASSQGTVNTEAFF.